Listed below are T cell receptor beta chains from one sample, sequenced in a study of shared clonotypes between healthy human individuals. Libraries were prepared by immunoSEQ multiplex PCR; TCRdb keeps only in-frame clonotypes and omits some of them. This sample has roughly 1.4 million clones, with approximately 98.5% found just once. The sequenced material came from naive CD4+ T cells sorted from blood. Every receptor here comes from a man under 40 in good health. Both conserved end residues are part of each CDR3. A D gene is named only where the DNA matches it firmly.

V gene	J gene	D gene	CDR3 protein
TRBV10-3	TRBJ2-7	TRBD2	CATEIGTSGPYEQYF
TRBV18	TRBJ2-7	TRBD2	CASSGLGAYEQYF
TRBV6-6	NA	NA	CASSYRVSYEQYF
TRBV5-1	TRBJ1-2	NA	CASSFNPFGPTRVYGYTF
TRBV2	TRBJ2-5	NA	CASSEDSQETQYF
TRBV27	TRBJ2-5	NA	CASSLLGAETQYF
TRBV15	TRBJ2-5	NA	CATSRVAGQETQYF
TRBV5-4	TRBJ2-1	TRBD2	CASSPNGLAGVTYNEQFF
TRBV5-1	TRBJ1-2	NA	CASSLTVPNYGYTF
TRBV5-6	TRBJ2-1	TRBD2	CASSYRTSGRYNEQFF
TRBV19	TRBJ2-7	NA	CASEGTISDEQYF
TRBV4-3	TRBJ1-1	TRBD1	CASSQETGSTEAFF
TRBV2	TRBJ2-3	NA	CASSGQGWDTDTQYF
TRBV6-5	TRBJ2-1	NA	CASSQGYNEQFF
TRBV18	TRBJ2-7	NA	CASSRAGGGLYEQYF
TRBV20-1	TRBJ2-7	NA	CSARVSFGQYF
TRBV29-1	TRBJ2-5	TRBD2	CSVNSGYEETQYF
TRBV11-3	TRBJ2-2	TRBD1	CASSPTGTAITGELFF
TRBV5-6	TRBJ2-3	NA	CASSFTPGTDTQYF
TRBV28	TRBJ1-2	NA	CAAKTRKDGSGYTF
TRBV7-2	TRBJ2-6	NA	CASSISGANVLTF
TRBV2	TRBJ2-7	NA	CASSDRIGGYEQYF
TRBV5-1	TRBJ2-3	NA	CASSLDVGVTDTQYF
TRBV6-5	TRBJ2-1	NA	CASSGHNEQFF
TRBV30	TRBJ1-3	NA	CAWSSGNTIYF
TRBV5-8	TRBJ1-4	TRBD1	CASSSGQGYEKLFF
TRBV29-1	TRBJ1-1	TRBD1	CSASGDQGAFTEAFF
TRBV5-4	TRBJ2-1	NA	CASSLVGYEQFF
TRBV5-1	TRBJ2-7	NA	CASSLGLGGEQYF
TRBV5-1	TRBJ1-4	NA	CASSLVRGLNEKLFF
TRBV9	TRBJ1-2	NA	CASSVGRSNYGYTF
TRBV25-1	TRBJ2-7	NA	CASSFGGFSYEQYF
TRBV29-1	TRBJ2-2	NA	CSVAPFGVDTGELFF
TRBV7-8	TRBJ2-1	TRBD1	CASSMTGGQENEQFF
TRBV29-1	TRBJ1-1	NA	CSVETPRAFF
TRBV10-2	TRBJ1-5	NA	CASSARVSNQPQHF
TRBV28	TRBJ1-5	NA	CASSKPQGPANQPQHF
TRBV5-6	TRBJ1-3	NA	CASSRTGGAGLGGNTIYF
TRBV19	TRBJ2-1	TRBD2	CASSIFGTSGYNEQFF
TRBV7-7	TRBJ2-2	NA	CATKLERITGELFF
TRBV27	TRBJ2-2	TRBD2	CASSLYSSGKMFAGELFF
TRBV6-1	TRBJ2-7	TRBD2	CASSERGLAGFYEQYF
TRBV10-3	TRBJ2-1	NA	CAISEQNEQFF
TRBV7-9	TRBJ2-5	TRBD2	CASSGGLAGGYQETQYF
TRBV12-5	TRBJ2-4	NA	CASGPIGPGNIQYF
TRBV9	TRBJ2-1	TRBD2	CASSVDPGTSWVEQFF
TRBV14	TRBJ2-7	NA	CASSRRSAGYFYEQYF
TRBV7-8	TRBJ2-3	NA	CASSPQYGGLTDTQYF
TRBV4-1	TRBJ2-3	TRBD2	CASSQVSAGDADTQYF
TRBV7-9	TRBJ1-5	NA	CASSQTGTSQPQHF
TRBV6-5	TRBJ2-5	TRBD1	CASSSQGQGQETQYF
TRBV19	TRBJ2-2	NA	CASSRTGELFF
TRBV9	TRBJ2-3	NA	CASSAQGHTDTQYF
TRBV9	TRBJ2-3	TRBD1	CASSVWGQGTDTQYF
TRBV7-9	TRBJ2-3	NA	CASSLLLGDTQYF